The rows below give T cell receptor beta chains drawn from one sample of a study of cytomegalovirus exposure and HLA in healthy donors. Profiled with immunoSEQ multiplex PCR; TCRdb holds only in-frame clones, not every one. The sample lists 200,000 or so clones; 80% to 90% were seen once. Sequencing was performed on PBMCs. The receptors were sampled from a woman in her late teens or twenties in good health and CMV-seropositive. Each CDR3 is given with its conserved first and last residue.

TRBV5-1	TRBJ1-4	CASSFLPTTNEKLFF
TRBV19	TRBJ2-3	CASSTGLARTDTQYF
TRBV28	TRBJ2-7	CASSLPGPYEQYF
TRBV5-6	TRBJ2-1	CASSWTGNEQFF
TRBV30	TRBJ2-3	CASSPGGASTDTQYF
TRBV28	TRBJ2-7	CASSLCIRLAGIPSREQYF
TRBV27	TRBJ1-2	CASSFRGSYGYTF
TRBV4-1	TRBJ2-7	CANSQATRRYEQYF
TRBV5-1	TRBJ2-7	CASSYGGARSYEQYF
TRBV7-2	TRBJ1-5	CASSPRGNQPQHF
TRBV5-1	TRBJ2-7	CASSSQAYEQYF
TRBV2	TRBJ2-4	CASLVRQGAIAKNIQYF
TRBV6-1	TRBJ2-7	CASSVRDRGREYEQYF
TRBV9	TRBJ2-1	CASSVDLAGGPREQFF
TRBV5-1	TRBJ1-1	CASSFRVTNTEAFF
TRBV7-2	TRBJ2-1	CASSSATSGYYNEQFF
TRBV5-4	TRBJ2-3	CASSLGPGQVGTDTQYF
TRBV28	TRBJ2-7	CASSLISYEQYF
TRBV27	TRBJ2-7	CASSLGGRGYEQYF
TRBV12-5	TRBJ2-1	CASGYTAGQFF
TRBV29-1	TRBJ2-7	CSVGRTGQRIEEQYF
TRBV28	TRBJ2-7	CASSSPRTGKGSYEQYF
TRBV14	TRBJ2-7	CASRQTSSTHEQYF
TRBV6-5	TRBJ1-4	CASSSDDRANEKLFF
TRBV21-1	TRBJ1-5	CASSNEGQPQHF
TRBV2	TRBJ2-5	CASGLAGWETQYF
TRBV9	TRBJ2-7	CASSASPFYEQYF
TRBV27	TRBJ1-1	CASSPRRGHRAFEAFF
TRBV19	TRBJ2-7	CASSKGLAGSEQYF
TRBV30	TRBJ2-7	CASQSSYQGEQYF
TRBV5-6	TRBJ1-5	CASSTGISRIQPQHF
TRBV27	TRBJ1-5	CASRETGYVQPQHF
TRBV7-8	TRBJ1-2	CASSLGGLQNYGYTF
TRBV27	TRBJ2-4	CATAREGLQVGAKNIQYF
TRBV7-8	TRBJ2-1	CASSSGTGVNEQFF
TRBV2	TRBJ2-5	CASSLSGGGGETQYF
TRBV13	TRBJ2-7	CASSLFSSVTAAYEQYF
TRBV4-1	TRBJ1-3	CASSQYIQGDMPKGRNTIYF
TRBV12-5	TRBJ1-5	CASGVRGTGHQPQHF
TRBV6-1	TRBJ2-1	CASYGTFYNEQFF
TRBV6-1	TRBJ2-2	CASSEASGRAGELFF
TRBV27	TRBJ2-7	CASSTRRGGYEQYF